A selection of T cell receptor beta chains follows, all from one sample in a study of shared clonotypes between healthy human individuals. Produced via immunoSEQ multiplex PCR; TCRdb's table is partial and in-frame only. Among under 850,000 clones listed, almost 95% were seen once. Sequencing was carried out using naive CD8+ T cells sorted from blood. The receptors originated from a man aged 30 to 39 in good health. CDR3s include the opening cysteine and the closing phenylalanine or tryptophan. The order of the fields is V gene, clone size, J gene, D gene, CDR3 protein, CDR3 DNA. D genes are given only for firm matches. Expanded clones are given a class, and other clones once, few, many or no size at all.

V gene: TRBV7-9
clone size: .
J gene: TRBJ2-1
D gene: TRBD2
CDR3 protein: CASSGRLAREQFF
CDR3 DNA: TGTGCCAGCAGCGGGCGACTAGCTCGGGAGCAGTTCTTC

V gene: TRBV10-3
clone size: .
J gene: TRBJ2-1
D gene: TRBD2
CDR3 protein: CAISDWSGRAYNEQFF
CDR3 DNA: TGTGCCATCAGTGACTGGAGCGGGAGGGCCTACAATGAGCAGTTCTTC

V gene: TRBV20-1
clone size: .
J gene: TRBJ2-7
D gene: .
CDR3 protein: CGGAEDEQYF
CDR3 DNA: TGCGGGGGGGCGGAGGACGAGCAGTACTTC

V gene: TRBV27
clone size: .
J gene: TRBJ2-7
D gene: TRBD2
CDR3 protein: CASRFTLANSYEQYF
CDR3 DNA: TGTGCCAGCAGGTTCACACTAGCGAATTCCTACGAGCAGTACTTC

V gene: TRBV27
clone size: .
J gene: TRBJ1-5
D gene: .
CDR3 protein: CASSLHSRPQHF
CDR3 DNA: TGTGCCAGCAGTCTCCATTCCCGGCCCCAGCATTTT

V gene: TRBV20-1
clone size: .
J gene: TRBJ1-4
D gene: .
CDR3 protein: CSARMGEKLFF
CDR3 DNA: TGCAGTGCTAGAATGGGTGAAAAACTGTTTTTT

V gene: TRBV11-3
clone size: .
J gene: TRBJ2-7
D gene: .
CDR3 protein: CASSSHKTYEQYF
CDR3 DNA: TGTGCCAGCAGCTCCCATAAGACCTACGAGCAGTACTTC

V gene: TRBV28
clone size: .
J gene: TRBJ2-7
D gene: TRBD2
CDR3 protein: CASSSTGTSGRVVEQYF
CDR3 DNA: TGTGCCAGCAGTAGCACTGGGACTAGCGGGAGGGTAGTCGAGCAGTACTTC

V gene: TRBV7-2
clone size: .
J gene: TRBJ2-4
D gene: .
CDR3 protein: CASSLGPLAKNIQYF
CDR3 DNA: TGTGCCAGCAGCTTAGGACCCCTAGCCAAAAACATTCAGTACTTC

V gene: TRBV5-8
clone size: .
J gene: TRBJ1-3
D gene: .
CDR3 protein: CASSVRSSGNTIYF
CDR3 DNA: TGTGCCAGCAGCGTCAGGAGCTCTGGAAACACCATATATTTT

V gene: TRBV11-2
clone size: .
J gene: TRBJ1-1
D gene: .
CDR3 protein: CASSLVYRDEAFF
CDR3 DNA: TGTGCCAGCAGCTTAGTATACAGGGATGAAGCTTTCTTT

V gene: TRBV5-4
clone size: .
J gene: TRBJ1-1
D gene: .
CDR3 protein: CASRLGGTTEAFF
CDR3 DNA: TGTGCCAGCCGACTAGGTGGGACCACTGAAGCTTTCTTT

V gene: TRBV9
clone size: .
J gene: TRBJ2-3
D gene: TRBD2
CDR3 protein: CASSPIAGEGDTQYF
CDR3 DNA: TGTGCCAGCAGCCCAATAGCGGGAGAGGGAGATACGCAGTATTTT

V gene: TRBV7-9
clone size: .
J gene: TRBJ1-1
D gene: TRBD1
CDR3 protein: CASSLGQGQDTEAFF
CDR3 DNA: TGTGCCAGCAGCCTAGGACAGGGCCAAGACACTGAAGCTTTCTTT

V gene: TRBV10-3
clone size: .
J gene: TRBJ2-1
D gene: TRBD2
CDR3 protein: CASIQREGYNEQFF
CDR3 DNA: TGTGCCAGTATACAGCGGGAGGGTTACAATGAGCAGTTCTTC

V gene: TRBV28
clone size: .
J gene: TRBJ1-5
D gene: .
CDR3 protein: CASRSSQGPQNQPQHF
CDR3 DNA: TGTGCCAGCAGATCCTCTCAGGGACCGCAGAATCAGCCCCAGCATTTT

V gene: TRBV28
clone size: once
J gene: TRBJ1-1
D gene: .
CDR3 protein: CASRVQGGSTEAFF
CDR3 DNA: TGTGCCAGCAGGGTACAGGGTGGATCCACTGAAGCTTTCTTT

V gene: TRBV9
clone size: .
J gene: TRBJ2-7
D gene: TRBD2
CDR3 protein: CASSARLAGDPYEQYF
CDR3 DNA: TGTGCCAGCAGCGCGCGACTAGCGGGAGATCCCTACGAGCAGTACTTC

V gene: TRBV7-9
clone size: .
J gene: TRBJ2-7
D gene: TRBD1
CDR3 protein: CASSYQDRGSYEQYF
CDR3 DNA: TGTGCCAGCAGCTACCAAGACAGGGGCTCCTACGAGCAGTACTTC

V gene: TRBV18
clone size: .
J gene: TRBJ2-7
D gene: TRBD2
CDR3 protein: CASSIAGDSYEQYF
CDR3 DNA: TGTGCCAGCTCAATAGCGGGGGACTCCTACGAGCAGTACTTC

V gene: TRBV19
clone size: .
J gene: TRBJ2-3
D gene: .
CDR3 protein: CASRTVETTDTQYF
CDR3 DNA: TGTGCCAGTCGCACTGTGGAGACCACAGATACGCAGTATTTT

V gene: TRBV5-1
clone size: .
J gene: TRBJ2-7
D gene: .
CDR3 protein: CASSPYGRGAGGGEREQYF
CDR3 DNA: TGCGCCAGCAGCCCGTACGGAAGGGGTGCGGGTGGAGGTGAGCGCGAGCAGTACTTC

V gene: TRBV7-9
clone size: .
J gene: TRBJ2-1
D gene: .
CDR3 protein: CASSPSGSSGNEQFF
CDR3 DNA: TGTGCCAGCAGCCCGTCTGGCTCCTCGGGGAATGAGCAGTTCTTC

V gene: TRBV27
clone size: .
J gene: TRBJ1-5
D gene: TRBD1
CDR3 protein: CASSRRGLGQPQHF
CDR3 DNA: TGTGCCAGCAGTCGCAGGGGGCTGGGGCAGCCCCAGCATTTT

V gene: TRBV19
clone size: few
J gene: TRBJ2-7
D gene: .
CDR3 protein: CASSTGMGPYEQYF
CDR3 DNA: TGTGCCAGTAGTACAGGGATGGGGCCATACGAGCAGTACTTC

V gene: TRBV5-6
clone size: .
J gene: TRBJ1-2
D gene: TRBD1
CDR3 protein: CASSLQADRGRENYGYTF
CDR3 DNA: TGTGCCAGCAGCTTGCAAGCGGACAGGGGTCGCGAGAACTATGGCTACACCTTC

V gene: TRBV5-4
clone size: .
J gene: TRBJ1-2
D gene: TRBD1
CDR3 protein: CASSLGDRGIDGYTF
CDR3 DNA: TGTGCCAGCAGCTTGGGAGACAGGGGGATAGATGGCTACACCTTC

V gene: TRBV7-9
clone size: .
J gene: TRBJ2-1
D gene: .
CDR3 protein: CASSFTTDSYNEQFF
CDR3 DNA: TGTGCCAGCAGCTTTACTACGGATTCCTACAATGAGCAGTTCTTC

V gene: TRBV10-1
clone size: once
J gene: TRBJ2-1
D gene: TRBD1
CDR3 protein: CASSANRGSYNEQFF
CDR3 DNA: TGCGCCAGCAGCGCAAACAGGGGCTCCTACAATGAGCAGTTCTTC

V gene: TRBV7-9
clone size: .
J gene: TRBJ2-2
D gene: .
CDR3 protein: CASSHVGGRNTGELFF
CDR3 DNA: TGTGCCAGCAGTCACGTCGGAGGCCGTAACACCGGGGAGCTGTTTTTT

V gene: TRBV2
clone size: .
J gene: TRBJ2-7
D gene: .
CDR3 protein: CASSEATGYEQYF
CDR3 DNA: TGTGCCAGCAGTGAAGCGACCGGTTACGAGCAGTACTTC

V gene: TRBV27
clone size: .
J gene: TRBJ2-6
D gene: .
CDR3 protein: CASSLSSGANVLTF
CDR3 DNA: TGTGCCAGCAGTTTAAGCTCTGGGGCCAACGTCCTGACTTTC

V gene: TRBV30
clone size: .
J gene: TRBJ1-1
D gene: .
CDR3 protein: CAWGHGLSAEAFF
CDR3 DNA: TGTGCCTGGGGCCACGGACTGTCCGCTGAAGCTTTCTTT

V gene: TRBV4-1
clone size: .
J gene: TRBJ2-1
D gene: .
CDR3 protein: CASSHRGQSSYNEQFF
CDR3 DNA: TGCGCCAGCAGCCATAGAGGTCAGTCCTCCTACAATGAGCAGTTCTTC

V gene: TRBV7-8
clone size: .
J gene: TRBJ2-1
D gene: .
CDR3 protein: CASSLWQTLNNEQFF
CDR3 DNA: TGTGCCAGCAGCTTATGGCAGACGTTAAACAATGAGCAGTTCTTC

V gene: TRBV28
clone size: .
J gene: TRBJ2-5
D gene: .
CDR3 protein: CASSLRTVQETQYF
CDR3 DNA: TGTGCCAGCAGTTTAAGGACAGTCCAAGAGACCCAGTACTTC

V gene: TRBV13
clone size: .
J gene: TRBJ1-4
D gene: TRBD1
CDR3 protein: CASSRDRAYNEKLFF
CDR3 DNA: TGTGCCAGCAGTCGCGACAGGGCGTATAATGAAAAACTGTTTTTT

V gene: TRBV5-4
clone size: .
J gene: TRBJ2-2
D gene: .
CDR3 protein: CASSDWGAGELFF
CDR3 DNA: TGTGCCAGCAGCGACTGGGGGGCCGGGGAGCTGTTTTTT

V gene: TRBV4-1
clone size: once
J gene: TRBJ2-1
D gene: TRBD2
CDR3 protein: CASSLPAGVYNEQFF
CDR3 DNA: TGCGCCAGCAGCCTGCCAGCGGGAGTTTACAATGAGCAGTTCTTC

V gene: TRBV6-4
clone size: .
J gene: TRBJ2-6
D gene: .
CDR3 protein: CASSDGGAGANVLTF
CDR3 DNA: TGTGCCAGCAGTGACGGAGGGGCAGGGGCCAACGTCCTGACTTTC